This T cell receptor beta chain originates from a study of blood T cells in healthy people across ages. Findings of the study overall: More naive CD4+ cells and higher diversity were found in long-lived than in aged donors.

Alongside a J-beta primer mix, a sample-barcoded 5' primer served in a second PCR lasting about 6 to 12 cycles. Each cDNA was tagged by a template-switch adaptor containing 12 random nucleotides. Paired-end reads containing CDR3 totaled no fewer than 2.5 million for each sample. From the 5' RACE reads, TCRdb called clonotypes with MiXCR, one entry per CDR3 protein. The data contain about 1.4 million distinct CDR3 sequences, 55% to 75% of them singletons. Turning to this clonotype: Its antigen remains unknown.

Isolation yielded PBMCs, at least 7 million per sample, in every case. Germline V gives CDR1 ENHRY, CDR2 SYGVKD. The CDR3 has 14 residues. The trim removed 6 bases at V and 3 bases at J, leaving 1 base unmatched. The TCR sequence derives from a young man in good health. The chain joins TRBV10-3 to TRBJ2-1; 11 positions agree with TRBD2. Sequencing was carried out using blood. The CDR3 spells CAISTSGSYNEQFF. The CDR3, as DNA: TGTGCCATCAGCACTAGCGGGAGCTACAATGAGCAGTTCTTC.